The entry below gives a single TCR beta chain sequence along with its context. Antigen specificity is unknown. The study ran its PCR with 60 Vbeta and 13 Jbeta primers. Assay used: immunoSEQ multiplex PCR; TCRdb lists only in-frame clones, some missing. This table holds about 180,000 clones, approximately 79% found once. Although they were nominally healthy when sampled, donors likely had unrecorded immune exposures. The data are from a study of cytomegalovirus exposure and HLA in healthy donors. Across the whole study: The study's early data release held about 77 million unique TCRs from HLA-typed donors. Study results and caveats: An observed cluster of highly shared sequence variants was recorded as a likely sequencing artifact.

Germline values: CDR1 MDHEN, CDR2 SYDVKM. This CDR3 is built from 15 residues. J gave up 5 bases and V 3 bases, and 6 bases lay outside the gene matches. The gene calls are TRBV28 and TRBJ2-3; TRBD2 matches 9 bases. This TCR was sampled from a woman between 40 and 50 years old in good health and CMV-seronegative. The sample taken for sequencing was PBMCs. CDR3 loop: CASSLAGGPVDTQYF. The DNA for the CDR3 is TGTGCCAGCAGTTTGGCGGGAGGGCCGGTAGATACGCAGTATTTT.